One sample yielded the 27 T cell receptor beta chains listed below, sequenced in a study of glioma-infiltrating T cells. The iRepertoire nested amplicon-rescue multiplex PCR amplified TCR alpha and beta CDR3s from RNA. MiXCR was run by TCRdb on the multiplex PCR reads, yielding one entry per CDR3 protein. The data contain several thousand distinct CDR3 sequences, 35% to 50% of them singletons. Sequenced input: glioma tissue, nonneoplastic brain tissue, or PBMCs (not recorded which). Receptor source: a human donor with low-grade glioma or glioblastoma, undergoing nonglioma brain surgery, or in good health (not recorded which).

This clonotype is judged medium-sized. The chain joins TRBV28 to TRBJ1-2; D is unclear. The ends were cut back, 7 bases at V and 1 base at J, with 13 bases in the middle. The germline gives CDR1 MDHEN, CDR2 SYDVKM. This CDR3 spans 14 amino acids. The CDR3 protein is CASKMAGNNYGYTF. Here the CDR3 DNA reads TGTGCCAGCAAGATGGCTGGAAATAACTATGGCTACACCTTC.

The table lists this clonotype with many counts. V is TRBV6-1 and J is TRBJ2-2; weak D call: TRBD1 (5 bases). V lost 7 bases and J lost 2, with 14 bases in between. This CDR3 contains 15 residues. Germline V gene sequence: CDR1 MNHNS, CDR2 SASEGT. The CDR3 here is CASIPAGPNTGELFF. The CDR3 DNA reads TGTGCCAGCATCCCCGCAGGGCCCAACACCGGGGAGCTGTTTTTT.

Comments on this clonotype: This may arise from a read error, as a much more abundant clone is one base away. The chain employs TRBV7-8 and TRBJ1-2, with D hard to call. CDR1 and CDR2 from the germline V gene are SGHVS and FQNEAQ. The CDR3 extends over 14 amino acids. Trimming took off 7 bases at V and 2 bases at J, with 14 bases between the two ends. The CDR3 DNA is TGTGCCAGCATCTATGGGCAGCAAAACTATGGCTACACCTTC. Its translation is CASIYGQQNYGYTF.

Judged by abundance, this clonotype is medium-sized. The chain links TRBV19 to TRBJ2-1, with D unresolved. Trimming took 7 bases from V and 4 from J, leaving 17 bases between them. The V gene's germline CDR1 is LNHDA and CDR2 SQIVND (reference sequence). The CDR3 covers 15 residues. CDR3 region: CASNEVAPPYNEQFF. The CDR3 DNA follows: TGTGCCAGTAACGAGGTGGCTCCCCCATACAATGAGCAGTTCTTC.

This chain connects TRBV6-2 or TRBV6-3 to TRBJ2-1; TRBD2 agrees at 8 bases. The CDR3 has 15 residues. The germline V gene has CDR1 MNHEY and CDR2 SVGEGT. V lost 11 bases and J lost 4; bases outside the gene matches: 13. The CDR3 sequence: CAATEGSGKYNEQFF. The CDR3 coding sequence is TGTGCCGCAACCGAAGGTAGCGGGAAATACAATGAGCAGTTCTTC.

This clonotype appeared once. Germline and junction disagree at one end, which may indicate a read error. The gene calls are TRBV14 and TRBJ1-1; D perhaps matches TRBD1 (5 bases). Germline lookup yields CDR1 SGHDN and CDR2 FVKESK. The CDR3 loop spans 14 amino acids. CDR3 DNA sequence: TGTGCCAGCCAAGGGGCAGGAGGCAACACCGAAGCTTTCTTT. This encodes CASQGAGGNTEAFF.

This clonotype was seen more than once but under ten times. This rearrangement joins TRBV25-1 to TRBJ2-2; TRBD2 matches 7 bases. Germline V CDR1 and CDR2: MGHDK, SYGVNS. CDR3 size: 16 residues. V was pared by 1 base and J by 3 bases, with 5 bases of the junction left unmatched. The CDR3 loop reads CASSESRGFDTGELFF. The CDR3 DNA is TGTGCCAGCAGTGAATCGCGGGGGTTCGACACCGGGGAGCTGTTTTTT.

This clonotype was seen more than once but under ten times. This chain connects TRBV6-2 or TRBV6-3 to TRBJ2-1, with no clear D. The V end lost 0 bases, the J end lost 7 bases, and 7 bases lay between the germline ends. The CDR3 consists of 13 residues. Germline CDR1 MNHEY, CDR2 SVGEGT. The DNA of the CDR3 is TGTGCCAGCAGTTACTCCCTAGAGAATGAGCAGTTCTTC. Its translation is CASSYSLENEQFF.

The genes are TRBV6-2 or TRBV6-3 and TRBJ2-7, with D perhaps matching TRBD1 (5 bases). The CDR3 runs 12 residues. V dropped 6 bases and J dropped 4 bases, with 10 bases sitting between them. Germline V gene sequence: CDR1 MNHEY, CDR2 SVGEGT. Here the CDR3 DNA reads TGTGCCAGCAGCAAAGGGGATTACGAGCAGTACTTC. Its translation: CASSKGDYEQYF.

There are many counts of this clonotype. The chain couples TRBV27 to TRBJ1-3; D uncertain. The germline V gene has CDR1 MNHEY and CDR2 SMNVEV (reference sequence). The V gene lost 4 bases and the J gene lost 4 bases, with 2 bases spanning the gap. The CDR3 covers 11 residues. The CDR3 DNA sequence: TGTGCCAGCAGTTCAGGAAACACCATATATTTT. Its protein is CASSSGNTIYF.

This clonotype was picked up one time. The genes are TRBV25-1 and TRBJ1-2; 7 bases fit TRBD1. The CDR3 is 15 residues long. V gave up 4 bases and J gave up 1 base; unmatched junction bases: 6. Germline CDR1 MGHDK, CDR2 SYGVNS. CDR3 sequence reads: CASSAGTAFNYGYTF. The DNA for the CDR3 is TGTGCCAGCAGTGCCGGGACAGCCTTTAACTATGGCTACACCTTC.

A word on this clonotype: Germline is not matched at one junction end, which may reflect a read error. This sequence joins TRBV25-1 and TRBJ1-1; D is uncertain. The CDR3 length is 13 residues. The germline V gene has CDR1 MGHDK and CDR2 SYGVNS. The CDR3 sequence is CASSGETNTEAFF. CDR3 sequence (DNA): TGTGCCAGTAGTGGGGAGACGAACACTGAAGCTTTCTTT.

The V gene is TRBV15, the J gene TRBJ1-1; D is uncertain. Germline loops: CDR1 LNHNV, CDR2 YYDKDF (reference sequence). This CDR3 is built from 13 residues. With 1 base removed from V and 1 base from J, the gap between germline ends came to 4 bases. CDR3 DNA sequence: TGTGCCACCAGCAGAGTGTGGAACACTGAAGCTTTCTTT. Residues: CATSRVWNTEAFF.

This clonotype is medium-sized (0.01 to 0.1%). The J gene is TRBJ1-3, the V gene TRBV10-2, with D maybe TRBD1 (5 bases). V dropped 2 bases and J dropped 4 bases, with 12 bases sitting between them. The CDR3 is 15 amino acids. CDR1 and CDR2 from the germline V gene are WSHSY and SAAADI. The CDR3 protein is CASSESRAGGNTIYF. CDR3 DNA: TGCGCCAGCAGTGAGAGTCGGGCAGGGGGAAACACCATATATTTT.

Judged by abundance, this clonotype is medium-sized. The chain uses TRBV28 and TRBJ2-7; possible D gene TRBD2, 5 bases. Germline CDR1 is MDHEN and CDR2 is SYDVKM. The CDR3 runs to 16 residues. V dropped 5 bases and J dropped 0 bases, with 17 bases sitting between them. This CDR3 is CASSTGIEAHSYEQYF. For the CDR3, the DNA is TGTGCCAGCAGTACCGGGATTGAAGCGCACTCCTACGAGCAGTACTTC.

This chain uses TRBV20-1 with TRBJ2-7; D is perhaps TRBD2 (6 bases). The V end was cut by 4 bases, the J end by 6 bases, with 16 bases between. CDR3 length: 13 residues. In germline, CDR1 is DFQATT, CDR2 SNEGSKA (reference sequence). As DNA, the CDR3 is TGCAGTGCTACCTTCGGGGGAGTCGCCGAGCAGTACTTC. It yields the protein CSATFGGVAEQYF.

This clonotype is termed medium-sized. V and J are TRBV24-1 and TRBJ1-2, with D unclear. Between the trimmed V and J ends, which lost 3 bases and 4 bases, there was a span of 8 bases. Germline CDR1 reads KGHDR; CDR2 reads SFDVKD. The CDR3 has 13 residues. CDR3 region: CATSDGEIYGYTF. The CDR3 DNA reads TGTGCCACCAGTGATGGCGAGATCTATGGCTACACCTTC.

This rearrangement joins TRBV20-1 to TRBJ2-1; 13 positions agree with TRBD2. V dropped 6 bases and J dropped 4; count of bases not matched to a gene: 15. The CDR3 extends over 18 amino acids. Germline CDR1 and CDR2: DFQATT and SNEGSKA (reference sequence). This CDR3 reads CSAPTQDGTSGMYNEQFF. DNA for the CDR3: TGCAGTGCGCCTACCCAGGATGGGACTAGCGGGATGTACAATGAGCAGTTCTTC.

This clonotype occurred once. The chain is built from TRBV28 and TRBJ2-7; D uncertain. The CDR3 covers 17 residues. CDR1 is MDHEN and CDR2 is SYDVKM in the germline V gene. The ends were cut back, 2 bases at V and 3 bases at J, with 20 bases in the middle. This chain's CDR3 is CASSLIPVGLFYYEQYF. CDR3 nucleotides: TGTGCCAGCAGTTTAATCCCGGTGGGTCTATTCTACTACGAGCAGTACTTC.

This clonotype was picked up many times. The rearrangement links TRBV18 to TRBJ2-7, with D uncertain. The V end was cut by 6 bases, the J end by 3 bases, with 9 bases between. CDR3 length equals 12 residues. The V gene's germline CDR1 is KGHSH and CDR2 LQKENI. The CDR3 loop is CASSPGDYEQYF. The CDR3 DNA reads TGTGCCAGCTCGCCAGGAGACTACGAGCAGTACTTC.

The chain carries TRBV20-1 and TRBJ2-1; D call uncertain. Trimming left V 4 bases short and J 3 bases short, with 19 bases between. Germline loops: CDR1 DFQATT, CDR2 SNEGSKA (reference sequence). The CDR3 has 16 residues. The CDR3 nucleotides are TGCAGTGCTATAGATATTTTTCCTCTCGGCTACAATGAGCAGTTCTTC. As protein: CSAIDIFPLGYNEQFF.

The chain couples TRBV19 to TRBJ2-1; 10 positions match TRBD2. The germline V gene encodes CDR1 LNHDA and CDR2 SQIVND (reference sequence). This CDR3 is 17 amino acids long. Trimming removed 5 bases from V and 1 base from J; junction bases left unmatched: 8. The CDR3 DNA follows: TGTGCCAGTAGTTGGGCTAGCGGGAGAGGTTCCTACAATGAGCAGTTCTTC. This gives the protein CASSWASGRGSYNEQFF.

In its sample, this clonotype was seen a few times. A much larger clone lies a single base off, so this may be a read error. J is TRBJ1-5 and V is TRBV12-3 or TRBV12-4, with 9 bases aligning to TRBD1. The CDR3 loop spans 14 amino acids. The CDR3: CAGRTGGRDQPQHF. The CDR3 region has the DNA TGTGCCGGCAGAACAGGGGGCCGGGATCAGCCCCAGCATTTT.

In its sample, this clonotype ranks as medium-sized. This chain uses TRBV20-1 with TRBJ2-1; 12 positions match TRBD2. V was clipped by 5 bases and J by 6 bases; unmatched bases: 11. The CDR3 runs to 16 residues. Germline-derived CDR1 and CDR2 are DFQATT and SNEGSKA (reference sequence). The CDR3 sequence: CSASTSGSSLFNEQFF. CDR3 sequence (DNA): TGCAGTGCTTCGACTAGCGGGAGTAGTTTGTTCAATGAGCAGTTCTTC.

This chain links TRBV20-1 with TRBJ2-3, with TRBD2 matching 8 bases. The CDR3 extends over 14 amino acids. Germline lookup yields CDR1 DFQATT and CDR2 SNEGSKA (reference sequence). V gave up 6 bases and J gave up 2 bases; unmatched junction bases: 7. The DNA for the CDR3 is TGCAGTGCCGAGCGGGGGCAAAACACAGATACGCAGTATTTT. This sequence encodes CSAERGQNTDTQYF.

In its sample, this clonotype is medium-sized. The chain recombines TRBV19 with TRBJ1-5; D ambiguous. V dropped 6 bases and J dropped 4 bases, with 13 bases sitting between them. Per the germline V gene, CDR1 is LNHDA and CDR2 is SQIVND (reference sequence). The CDR3 is 14 residues long. The CDR3 DNA follows: TGTGCCAGTAGGCCTCAATCCCCAAATCAGCCCCAGCATTTT. Its protein is CASRPQSPNQPQHF.

By sample fraction, this clonotype is medium-sized. The rearrangement links TRBV12-3 or TRBV12-4 to TRBJ2-1; no clear D gene. Trimming removed 5 bases from V and 3 bases from J, with 8 bases in between. The CDR3 length is 13 residues. The CDR3 reads CASSSELYNEQFF. The CDR3 DNA follows: TGTGCCAGCAGTAGCGAGCTCTACAATGAGCAGTTCTTC.